These 32 T cell receptor beta chains share one sample of origin, sequenced in a study of blood T cell repertoires in COVID-19. Produced via immunoSEQ multiplex PCR; TCRdb's table is partial and in-frame only. This table holds more than 250,000 clones, approximately 88% found once. Sequencing input: PBMCs or T cells enriched from blood (not recorded which). These receptors were taken from a middle-aged woman with acute COVID-19.

This sequence joins TRBV28 and TRBJ1-3; 7 nucleotides line up with TRBD1. Per germline, CDR1 MDHEN and CDR2 SYDVKM. The CDR3 spans 17 residues. The J segment lost 3 bases and the V segment lost 8 bases, leaving 16 bases of the junction unmatched. This CDR3 is CASHRGQGQPYGNTIYF. CDR3 bases: TGTGCCAGCCATCGGGGTCAGGGACAGCCTTATGGAAACACCATATATTTT.

This clone occurred a few times. This sequence joins TRBV10-2 and TRBJ1-1; D remains unclear. V was clipped by 3 bases and J by 7 bases, with 12 bases between them. The germline CDR1 and CDR2 sequences are WSHSY and SAAADI. This CDR3 comprises 13 residues. The CDR3 DNA sequence: TGCGCCAGCAGTGACGATGGAGCAAGTGAAGCTTTCTTT. Residues: CASSDDGASEAFF.

The chain joins TRBV10-1 to TRBJ1-1; 11 nucleotides line up with TRBD1. Germline V gene lookup returns CDR1 WNHNN and CDR2 SYGVQD (reference sequence). With V trimmed by 6 bases and J by 5 bases, 2 bases remained unmatched. The length of the CDR3 is 13 residues. The CDR3 nucleotides are TGCGCCAGCAGGGGACAGGGGGAGACTGAAGCTTTCTTT. It translates to CASRGQGETEAFF.

The chain has TRBV4-3 and TRBJ2-2; no definite D call. The CDR3 totals 15 residues. Trimming removed 2 bases from V and 0 bases from J, with 7 bases in between. Germline loops: CDR1 LGHNA, CDR2 YSLEER. CDR3 sequence reads: CASSQYSTNTGELFF. CDR3 in DNA: TGCGCCAGCAGCCAATACAGTACGAACACCGGGGAGCTGTTTTTT.

The J gene is TRBJ2-7, the V gene TRBV10-3; TRBD2 aligns across 10 bases. This CDR3 contains 18 residues. Germline lookup yields CDR1 ENHRY and CDR2 SYGVKD. Unmatched junction bases numbered 15, after V lost 0 bases and J lost 7 bases. CDR3 loop: CAISESPCEREGPGEQYV. CDR3 nucleotide sequence: TGTGCCATCAGTGAGTCTCCGTGTGAGCGGGAGGGCCCGGGGGAGCAGTACGTC.

The rearrangement joins TRBV28 to TRBJ2-7; 7 nucleotides match TRBD2. Germline V CDR1 and CDR2: MDHEN, SYDVKM. This CDR3 spans 12 amino acids. With 6 bases clipped from V and 5 bases from J, the junction kept 4 bases outside the gene matches. CDR3 loop: CASSSTSHEQYF. In DNA, the CDR3 is TGTGCCAGCAGCTCGACTAGCCACGAGCAGTACTTC.

This chain connects TRBV19 to TRBJ2-3, with TRBD2 matching 9 bases. The CDR3 covers 18 residues. CDR1 and CDR2 (germline): LNHDA, SQIVND (reference sequence). Unmatched junction bases numbered 10, after V lost 3 bases and J lost 0 bases. The CDR3 DNA follows: TGTGCCAGTAGTATGAGGAGGGCGGGAGGGCCTAGCACAGATACGCAGTATTTT. It translates to CASSMRRAGGPSTDTQYF.

This sequence joins TRBV24-1 and TRBJ2-7; D perhaps matches TRBD1 (6 bases). The CDR3 is 14 amino acids. The V end lost 2 bases, the J end lost 2 bases, and 9 bases lay between the germline ends. CDR1 and CDR2 from the germline V gene are KGHDR and SFDVKD. The CDR3 region has the DNA TGTGCCACCAGTGATTCTGGACAGCCCTACGAGCAGTACTTC. Protein product: CATSDSGQPYEQYF.

V is TRBV7-9 and J is TRBJ2-1; 14 nucleotides agree with TRBD2. The germline V gene has CDR1 SEHNR and CDR2 FQNEAQ (reference sequence). This CDR3 has 17 residues. Trimming at V came to 4 bases and at J to 6 bases, leaving 8 bases not matched to a gene. CDR3 nucleotide sequence: TGTGCCAGCAGCTCCAGACTAGCGGGAGGGAGAAGCAATGAGCAGTTCTTC. Its protein is CASSSRLAGGRSNEQFF.

The genes are TRBV5-4 and TRBJ1-2, with 7 nucleotides matching TRBD1. This CDR3 has 15 amino acids. Trimming removed 4 bases from V and 2 bases from J; junction bases left unmatched: 8. The V gene's germline CDR1 is SGHNT and CDR2 YYREEE (reference sequence). The CDR3 nucleotides are TGTGCCAGCAGCCCAGGACAGGCTCCCAACTATGGCTACACCTTC. Amino acids: CASSPGQAPNYGYTF.

V gene TRBV12-2 combines with J gene TRBJ2-1; TRBD2, as called in the table, went unchecked against the DNA. TRBV12-2 is a recognized pseudogene. There are 16 residues in the CDR3. CDR3 sequence reads: CASRLVVAGGPNEQFF. The CDR3, as DNA: TGTGCAAGTCGCTTAGTAGTAGCGGGAGGGCCCAATGAGCAGTTCTTC.

V is TRBV9 and J is TRBJ1-2, with a tentative D call TRBD1 (5 bases). This CDR3 is 15 amino acids long. Germline assignment: CDR1 SGDLS and CDR2 YYNGEE. Trimming pared 1 base from V and 4 bases from J, leaving 14 bases between. CDR3 nucleotides: TGTGCCAGCAGCGTACAGGGAACTTTTAGCTATGGCTACACCTTC. This translates into CASSVQGTFSYGYTF. Looking up the rest from reference TRBV9 and TRBJ1-2 gives the full variable domain: DSGVTQTPKHLITATGQRVTLRCSPRSGDLSVYWYQQSLDQGLQFLIQYYNGEERAKGNILERFSAQQFPDLHSELNLSSLELGDSALYFCASSVQGTFSYGYTFGSGTRLTVV.

The J gene is TRBJ1-2, the V gene TRBV27; 9 bases align to TRBD1. CDR3 size: 14 residues. Germline CDR1 and CDR2: MNHEY and SMNVEV (reference sequence). Trimming took 3 bases from V and 4 from J; bases not matched to a gene: 3. DNA of the CDR3: TGTGCCAGCAGTTTCCTGGGACAGGGCTATGGCTACACCTTC. Amino acids: CASSFLGQGYGYTF.

The V and J genes are TRBV5-1 and TRBJ1-2; 9 bases line up with TRBD1. CDR1 and CDR2 (germline): SGHRS, YFSETQ. Trimming cost V 4 bases and J 7 bases; bases outside gene matches: 5. The CDR3 loop spans 13 amino acids. CDR3 coding DNA: TGCGCCAGCAGCCTGGGACAGGGAAGTGGCTACACCTTC. Encoded protein: CASSLGQGSGYTF.

The chain links TRBV9 to TRBJ1-4; D gene ambiguous. Germline CDR1 SGDLS, CDR2 YYNGEE. V lost 0 bases to trimming and J lost 5 bases, with 11 bases between them. This CDR3 comprises 15 residues. The CDR3 DNA is TGTGCCAGCAGCGTAGAACCTCAGGAAAATGAAAAACTGTTTTTT. This translates into CASSVEPQENEKLFF. Together with reference TRBV9 and TRBJ1-4, the CDR3 gives the full variable domain: DSGVTQTPKHLITATGQRVTLRCSPRSGDLSVYWYQQSLDQGLQFLIQYYNGEERAKGNILERFSAQQFPDLHSELNLSSLELGDSALYFCASSVEPQENEKLFFGSGTQLSVL.

The CDR3 loop is CASSLVTSLETQYF. DNA of the CDR3: TGTGCCAGCAGCTTAGTTACTAGTCTGGAGACCCAGTACTTC. The rearrangement links TRBV7-9 to TRBJ2-5, with a possible D match to TRBD2 (5 bases). Germline V lookup: CDR1 SEHNR, CDR2 FQNEAQ (reference sequence). The CDR3 sequence is 14 residues long. Deletions cut 1 base from V and 5 bases from J, with 11 bases between. Full variable domain (remainder filled in from reference TRBV7-9 and TRBJ2-5): DTGVSQNPRHKITKRGQNVTFRCDPISEHNRLYWYRQTLGQGPEFLTYFQNEAQLEKSRLLSDRFSAERPKGSFSTLEIQRTEQGDSAMYLCASSLVTSLETQYFGPGTRLLVL.

This clone is a singleton in its sample. The V and J genes are TRBV7-9 and TRBJ1-3; 9 nucleotides match TRBD1. Losses at the gene ends were 5 bases for V and 5 bases for J; bases not matched to a gene: 10. The CDR3 covers 16 residues. From germline, CDR1 is SEHNR and CDR2 FQNEAQ (reference sequence). CDR3 residues: CASSVGGQGGRNTIYF. The CDR3 DNA reads as TGTGCCAGCAGCGTCGGGGGACAGGGCGGGCGAAACACCATATATTTT.

The genes are TRBV5-4 and TRBJ2-5; D ambiguous. With 0 bases removed from V and 1 base from J, the gap between germline ends came to 7 bases. In germline, CDR1 is SGHNT, CDR2 YYREEE (reference sequence). The CDR3 loop spans 14 amino acids. CDR3 region: CASSLGSVQETQYF. Written as DNA, the CDR3 is TGTGCCAGCAGCTTGGGGTCAGTCCAAGAGACCCAGTACTTC.

The chain carries TRBV10-3 and TRBJ2-3; D is perhaps TRBD2 (6 bases). V gave up 0 bases and J gave up 2 bases, with 9 bases separating them. Germline V gene data show CDR1 as ENHRY and CDR2 as SYGVKD. The CDR3 runs to 15 residues. The CDR3 sequence is CAISESGDFTDTQYF. The CDR3 DNA sequence: TGTGCCATCAGTGAGTCGGGGGACTTCACAGATACGCAGTATTTT.

The chain carries TRBV27 and TRBJ2-2, with 12 bases aligning to TRBD2. CDR3 length: 19 residues. Germline V lookup: CDR1 MNHEY, CDR2 SMNVEV (reference sequence). V lost 4 bases, J lost 0 bases, and 9 bases stayed unmatched. The CDR3 loop reads CASSSQALAGGANTGELFF. The CDR3 DNA reads TGTGCCAGCAGTTCCCAGGCCCTAGCGGGAGGGGCGAACACCGGGGAGCTGTTTTTT.

V and J are TRBV27 and TRBJ2-1, with 10 bases fitting TRBD2. This CDR3 is built from 16 residues. The V gene end was trimmed by 2 bases and the J gene end by 3 bases; junction bases not matched to a gene: 4. Germline values: CDR1 MNHEY, CDR2 SMNVEV (reference sequence). CDR3 region: CASSLELAGIYNEQFF. The CDR3 nucleotides are TGTGCCAGCAGTTTAGAACTAGCGGGGATCTACAATGAGCAGTTCTTC.

V is TRBV7-2 and J is TRBJ1-1, with no clear D. This CDR3 region has 11 residues. The V end was cut by 5 bases, the J end by 6 bases, with 7 bases between. Germline CDR1 reads SGHTA; CDR2 reads FQGNSA. DNA for the CDR3: TGTGCCAGCAGCGGCGGGGCTGAAGCTTTCTTT. This sequence encodes CASSGGAEAFF.

The chain joins TRBV3-1 (or the pseudogene TRBV3-2) to TRBJ2-1, with TRBD2 matching 9 bases. V was clipped by 2 bases and J by 6 bases; unmatched bases: 5. The CDR3 extends over 15 amino acids. Germline loops: CDR1 LGHDT, CDR2 YNNKEL (reference sequence). CDR3 nucleotide sequence: TGTGCCAGCAGCCAACTAGCGGGATTAACCAATGAGCAGTTCTTC. Its protein is CASSQLAGLTNEQFF.

The chain carries TRBV18 and TRBJ1-5, with 8 bases lining up with TRBD1. The CDR3 totals 18 residues. V shed 2 bases, J shed 3 bases, and the junction held 12 bases outside the gene matches. Germline lookup yields CDR1 KGHSH and CDR2 LQKENI. The CDR3: CASSPTAGTGSSNQPQHF. In DNA form, the CDR3 reads TGTGCCAGCTCACCAACCGCCGGGACAGGATCGTCCAATCAGCCCCAGCATTTT.

The chain employs TRBV3-1 (or the pseudogene TRBV3-2) and TRBJ2-2; TRBD1 aligns across 8 bases. Germline lookup yields CDR1 LGHDT and CDR2 YNNKEL (reference sequence). CDR3 size: 15 residues. The V segment lost 0 bases and the J segment 6 bases; nucleotides outside the gene matches: 3. The CDR3 coding sequence is TGTGCCAGCAGCCAAGAGGACAGGGAAGCCGGGGAGCTGTTTTTT. As protein: CASSQEDREAGELFF.

V is TRBV6-5 and J is TRBJ1-1; D ambiguous. V dropped 7 bases and J dropped 0 bases, with 3 bases sitting between them. Germline assignment: CDR1 MNHEY and CDR2 SVGAGI. This CDR3 has 11 amino acids. DNA of the CDR3: TGTGCCAGCACTCTGAACACTGAAGCTTTCTTT. Its translation: CASTLNTEAFF.

The genes are TRBV7-9 and TRBJ1-1; TRBD1 matches 7 bases. V gave up 4 bases and J gave up 4 bases; unmatched junction bases: 0. CDR1 is SEHNR and CDR2 is FQNEAQ in the germline V gene (reference sequence). The CDR3 runs to 12 residues. The CDR3 region is CASSSGGTEAFF. CDR3 bases: TGTGCCAGCAGCTCAGGGGGCACTGAAGCTTTCTTT. Looking up the rest from reference TRBV7-9 and TRBJ1-1 gives the full variable domain: DTGVSQNPRHKITKRGQNVTFRCDPISEHNRLYWYRQTLGQGPEFLTYFQNEAQLEKSRLLSDRFSAERPKGSFSTLEIQRTEQGDSAMYLCASSSGGTEAFFGQGTRLTVV.

The rearrangement uses TRBV7-2 and TRBJ2-1; D remains ambiguous. This CDR3 spans 15 amino acids. Germline V gives CDR1 SGHTA, CDR2 FQGNSA. Trimming removed 1 base from V and 3 bases from J, with 10 bases in between. The DNA of the CDR3 is TGTGCCAGCAGCTTAGGGCTCTTTCTCTACAATGAGCAGTTCTTC. Its translation: CASSLGLFLYNEQFF.

This sequence joins TRBV27 and TRBJ2-6; 8 positions match TRBD1. Trimming took 5 bases from V and 0 from J; bases not matched to a gene: 6. This CDR3 contains 17 residues. The germline V gene has CDR1 MNHEY and CDR2 SMNVEV (reference sequence). The CDR3 DNA reads as TGTGCCAGCAGTCAACGGACAGGGAACTCTGGGGCCAACGTCCTGACTTTC. Protein: CASSQRTGNSGANVLTF.

The chain carries TRBV28 and TRBJ2-1, with 9 bases that match TRBD2. Germline V gene lookup returns CDR1 MDHEN and CDR2 SYDVKM. The ends lost 3 bases at V and 12 bases at J; junction bases unmatched: 6. The CDR3 extends over 13 amino acids. CDR3 sequence reads: CASSLLAGHGQFF. For the CDR3, the DNA is TGTGCCAGCAGTTTGCTAGCGGGGCACGGGCAGTTCTTC. Combining the CDR3 with reference TRBV28 and TRBJ2-1 gives the whole variable domain DVKVTQSSRYLVKRTGEKVFLECVQDMDHENMFWYRQDPGLGLRLIYFSYDVKMKEKGDIPEGYSVSREKKERFSLILESASTNQTSMYLCASSLLAGHGQFFGPGTRLTVL.

V and J are TRBV20-1 and TRBJ2-7; no clear D gene. Trimming took 6 bases from V and 3 from J, leaving 9 bases between them. The V gene's germline CDR1 is DFQATT and CDR2 SNEGSKA (reference sequence). The CDR3 is made up of 11 amino acids. The CDR3 spells CSAESGYEQYF. CDR3 nucleotides: TGCAGTGCCGAGTCTGGCTACGAGCAGTACTTC.

This clone has a single count. The chain uses TRBV25-1 and TRBJ2-5; D perhaps matches TRBD1 (6 bases). The CDR3 has 15 amino acids. V was pared by 8 bases and J by 4 bases, with 20 bases between. Germline V gene lookup returns CDR1 MGHDK and CDR2 SYGVNS. CDR3 sequence: CASRGTGRVGETQYF. The DNA of the CDR3 is TGTGCCAGCCGAGGAACAGGGCGGGTGGGAGAGACCCAGTACTTC.